This T cell receptor (beta chain) was identified during a study of blood T cell repertoires in COVID-19. Background on the study: The United States, Italy and Spain supplied acute and convalescent COVID-19 samples. Sources were T cells, B-cell-depleted T cells, or PBMCs; the material itself was cDNA or gDNA.

The V end was cut by 1 base, the J end by 0 bases, with 13 bases between. This CDR3 contains 17 residues. Per germline, CDR1 SGHVS and CDR2 FNYEAQ. The authors' processing: Cell counts per sample came from amplifying reference gene primers. The protocol was immunoSEQ multiplex PCR, while the TCRdb copy is restricted to in-frame clones and leaves out a portion. That table gives V, J and clone size, and the DNA gave D and trimming. The sample comprises 340,000 or so clones, roughly 84% of which are singletons, and 1% rests with the top ten. This clonotype originated in a man aged 50-60 years with active or convalescent COVID-19. The chain recombines TRBV7-6 with TRBJ2-1; weak D call: TRBD1 (6 bases). The specimen was peripheral blood. CDR3 nucleotides: TGTGCCAGCAGCTTAGACCAGGGGCTGAGCTCCTACAATGAGCAGTTCTTC. It encodes CASSLDQGLSSYNEQFF.